Below are 5 T cell receptor beta chains sequenced from a single sample in a study of beta chain features in type 1 diabetes. Which antigens these TCRs recognize remains unknown. Whole-study results and caveats: Shorter TCRB CDR3s, moderately but significantly so, were found in Type 1 diabetes patients in all four CD4+ subsets.

Expressed TCRB transcripts were sequenced because the entire RNA isolate underwent reverse transcription. Profiling relied on immunoSEQ multiplex PCR, and the TCRdb table lists in-frame clones only, not all of them. The table has some 160,000 clones, roughly 9% seen once; the top ten hold 0.7%. The specimen was central memory CD4+ T cells from blood. Receptor source: a woman in her twenties or thirties with type 1 diabetes.

This clone has only a few counts. The rearrangement uses TRBV6-1 and TRBJ2-3, with TRBD1 identical over 8 bases. CDR1 MNHNS and CDR2 SASEGT come from the germline V gene. Unmatched junction bases numbered 20, after V lost 4 bases and J lost 5 bases. This CDR3 comprises 19 residues. The DNA of the CDR3 is TGTGCCAGCAGTGCGTTGGACAGGGAGTTCTTGGAGTTCGGAGATACGCAGTATTTT. Translating it yields CASSALDREFLEFGDTQYF.

The gene calls are TRBV28 and TRBJ1-2; no firm D call. Germline-derived CDR1 and CDR2 are MDHEN and SYDVKM. This CDR3 is built from 14 residues. V was pared by 7 bases and J by 7 bases, with 19 bases between. The CDR3 bases are TGTGCCAGCACCAGACCCCCGGGATCGAGTGGCTACACCTTC. Translated, it gives CASTRPPGSSGYTF.

This clone was seen a few times. The chain uses TRBV30 and TRBJ1-1, with D tentatively TRBD1 (5 bases). The V end lost 2 bases, the J end lost 3 bases, and 13 bases lay between the germline ends. CDR1 GTSNPN and CDR2 SVGIG come from the germline V gene (reference sequence). CDR3 length equals 14 residues. The CDR3 nucleotides are TGTGCCTGGAGTACTGGGTTAGGGGACACTGAAGCTTTCTTT. Translation gives CAWSTGLGDTEAFF.

The chain combines TRBV5-1 with TRBJ2-5; 8 nucleotides line up with TRBD2. Germline V gives CDR1 SGHRS, CDR2 YFSETQ. The CDR3 has 15 residues. J lost 4 bases, V lost 3 bases, and 8 bases had no gene match. Here the CDR3 DNA reads TGCGCCAGCAGCTCGGGGACTAGGGTGGGAGAGACCCAGTACTTC. Residues: CASSSGTRVGETQYF.

The V gene is TRBV5-1, the J gene TRBJ2-5, with TRBD2 matching 8 bases. This CDR3 region has 14 residues. Germline trimming cut 1 base from V and 5 bases from J; bases unmatched to any gene: 4. The V gene's germline CDR1 is SGHRS and CDR2 YFSETQ. CDR3 in DNA: TGCGCCAGCAGCTTGACCGGGAGGGGGGAGACCCAGTACTTC. Its protein product is CASSLTGRGETQYF.